This passage covers 18 T cell receptor beta chains from one sample sequenced in a study of somatic mutations in cytotoxic T cells in rheumatoid arthritis. TCRdb keeps only in-frame clones here, not all; method: immunoSEQ multiplex PCR. The sample comprises some 2,000 clones, roughly 71% of which are singletons, and 58% rests with the top ten. This sample comprised CD8+ T cells sorted from blood, obtained at a follow-up visit. These receptors all stem from an older man with rheumatoid arthritis.

This clone showed up just a few times. Additional DNA sequences in this sample encode the identical CDR3. The chain combines TRBV9 with TRBJ2-7; the D call may be TRBD1 or TRBD2 (5 bases each). Trimming removed 0 bases at V and 7 bases at J, with 8 bases between. This CDR3 region has 12 residues. The germline V gene has CDR1 SGDLS and CDR2 YYNGEE. The CDR3 region has the DNA TGTGCCAGCAGCGTAGGGGGCGGGGAGCAGTACTTC. This codes for CASSVGGGEQYF.

The V and J genes are TRBV13 and TRBJ2-3; 9 nucleotides match TRBD2. Germline V gene data show CDR1 as PRHDT and CDR2 as FYEKMQ (reference sequence). The CDR3 sequence is 16 residues long. J lost 5 bases, V lost 5 bases, and 11 bases had no gene match. CDR3 loop: CASSPTRGRAEDTQYF. CDR3 nucleotide sequence: TGTGCCAGCAGCCCGACTCGCGGGAGGGCCGAAGATACGCAGTATTTT.

The chain is built from TRBV5-6 and TRBJ1-5; D unclear. CDR3 length: 13 residues. With 2 bases removed from V and 1 base from J, the gap between germline ends came to 4 bases. The V gene's germline CDR1 is SGHDT and CDR2 YYEEEE. CDR3 DNA: TGTGCCAGCAGCTTCTGGAGCAATCAGCCCCAGCATTTT. Translating it yields CASSFWSNQPQHF.

The genes are TRBV4-1 and TRBJ2-1; 9 positions agree with TRBD2. J lost 2 bases, V lost 3 bases, and 2 bases had no gene match. The length of the CDR3 is 15 residues. Germline V CDR1 and CDR2: MGHRA, YSYEKL. The CDR3: CASSQLAGTYNEQFF. For the CDR3, the DNA is TGCGCCAGCAGCCAGCTAGCGGGAACCTACAATGAGCAGTTCTTC.

The chain recombines TRBV14 with TRBJ1-4, with D tentatively TRBD1 (6 bases). V was clipped by 1 base and J by 6 bases, with 15 bases between them. This CDR3 is 16 amino acids long. Germline V gene sequence: CDR1 SGHDN, CDR2 FVKESK. CDR3 sequence (DNA): TGTGCCAGCAGCCAAGGATCGAACAGGGTCGATGAAAAACTGTTTTTT. Its translation is CASSQGSNRVDEKLFF.

This CDR3 is CASSPQGAYYNEQFF. The CDR3 coding sequence is TGTGCCAGCAGCCCACAGGGGGCTTACTACAATGAGCAGTTCTTC. The chain uses TRBV7-3 and TRBJ2-1, with 9 bases fitting TRBD1. This CDR3 is 15 amino acids long. The germline CDR1 and CDR2 sequences are SGHTA and FQGTGA. V trimming: 5 bases; J trimming: 3 bases; junction bases outside the gene matches: 5.

This sequence joins TRBV14 and TRBJ2-1; 8 bases line up with TRBD1. V was pared by 1 base and J by 10 bases, with 6 bases of the junction left unmatched. Germline V gene data show CDR1 as SGHDN and CDR2 as FVKESK. CDR3 length equals 14 residues. The CDR3 DNA sequence: TGTGCCAGCAGCCAAGTCAGGGGGCAGGCCGAGCAGTTCTTC. Translating it yields CASSQVRGQAEQFF. The complete variable domain, with remaining parts taken from reference TRBV14 and TRBJ2-1, reads EAGVTQFPSHSVIEKGQTVTLRCDPISGHDNLYWYRRVMGKEIKFLLHFVKESKQDESGMPNNRFLAERTGGTYSTLKVQPAELEDSGVYFCASSQVRGQAEQFFGPGTRLTVL.

There are a few counts of this clone. V gene TRBV7-8 combines with J gene TRBJ2-3; 10 nucleotides match TRBD2. Germline lookup yields CDR1 SGHVS and CDR2 FQNEAQ. The CDR3 runs 16 residues. V trimming: 7 bases; J trimming: 3 bases; junction bases outside the gene matches: 10. The CDR3 bases are TGTGCCAGCACATCGACACTAGCGGGAAAAACAGATACGCAGTATTTT. Amino acid sequence: CASTSTLAGKTDTQYF.

This chain links TRBV27 with TRBJ2-1; D could derive from TRBD1 or TRBD2 (5 bases each). Germline lookup yields CDR1 MNHEY and CDR2 SMNVEV (reference sequence). With 0 bases removed from V and 9 bases from J, the gap between germline ends came to 9 bases. The CDR3 covers 13 residues. The CDR3 reads CASSLSFGTEQFF. Here the CDR3 DNA reads TGTGCCAGCAGTTTATCGTTTGGGACTGAGCAGTTCTTC.

This clone was counted a few times. V gene TRBV4-1 combines with J gene TRBJ2-7, with 9 bases that match TRBD1. This CDR3 has 15 residues. The germline gives CDR1 MGHRA, CDR2 YSYEKL. J lost 3 bases, V lost 1 base, and 4 bases had no gene match. As DNA, the CDR3 is TGCGCCAGCAGCCAAGGATGGACAGGGGACTACGAGCAGTACTTC. This codes for CASSQGWTGDYEQYF.

The chain uses TRBV5-6 and TRBJ1-2, with TRBD1 as a possible D gene (5 bases). The V end was cut by 0 bases, the J end by 8 bases, with 11 bases between. Germline CDR1 is SGHDT and CDR2 is YYEEEE. This CDR3 spans 13 amino acids. The CDR3 nucleotides are TGTGCCAGCAGCTTGGGCGGGGGTGAAGGCTACACCTTC. It encodes CASSLGGGEGYTF.

The CDR3 here is CASNPGTGYEQYF. The CDR3 DNA follows: TGTGCCAGCAACCCCGGGACAGGCTACGAGCAGTACTTC. The chain joins TRBV28 to TRBJ2-7, with TRBD1 identical over 8 bases. The germline V gene encodes CDR1 MDHEN and CDR2 SYDVKM. The CDR3 loop spans 13 amino acids. Trimming cost V 7 bases and J 3 bases; bases outside gene matches: 5.

This chain links TRBV29-1 with TRBJ2-1; a possible D gene is TRBD2 (6 bases). Germline CDR1 reads SQVTM; CDR2 reads ANQGSEA. V was clipped by 6 bases and J by 3 bases, with 21 bases between them. This CDR3 is built from 16 residues. The CDR3 loop reads CSVVGSEGLLYNEQFF. CDR3 nucleotide sequence: TGCAGCGTCGTGGGTAGTGAGGGACTCCTCTACAATGAGCAGTTCTTC.

This sequence joins TRBV19 and TRBJ1-1; D uncertain. V lost 3 bases to trimming and J lost 1 base, with 6 bases between them. The germline V gene has CDR1 LNHDA and CDR2 SQIVND (reference sequence). The CDR3 is 13 residues long. The CDR3 protein is CASSIGRNTEAFF. The DNA of the CDR3 is TGTGCCAGTAGTATCGGGCGGAACACTGAAGCTTTCTTT.

The V gene is TRBV4-1, the J gene TRBJ2-7, with TRBD2 matching 10 bases. The CDR3 length is 15 residues. J was trimmed by 4 bases and V by 2 bases; bases with no gene match: 5. Germline CDR1 and CDR2: MGHRA and YSYEKL. CDR3 DNA: TGCGCCAGCAGCCAACTTTCTAGCGGGAGTTACGAGCAGTACTTC. This encodes CASSQLSSGSYEQYF.

The gene calls are TRBV27 and TRBJ2-3, with D possibly matching TRBD1 (6 bases). This CDR3 is 14 amino acids long. With 10 bases removed from V and 2 bases from J, the gap between germline ends came to 16 bases. CDR1 MNHEY and CDR2 SMNVEV come from the germline V gene (reference sequence). The CDR3 DNA sequence: TGTGCCACCCGACAGGCGATTTCCACAGATACGCAGTATTTT. Residues: CATRQAISTDTQYF.

V and J are TRBV9 and TRBJ2-3, with D perhaps matching TRBD2 (5 bases). The CDR3 has 17 amino acids. Germline V lookup: CDR1 SGDLS, CDR2 YYNGEE. Trimming stripped 0 bases from V and 0 bases from J, with 14 bases between. The CDR3 here is CASSVESWRTSTDTQYF. The CDR3 DNA is TGTGCCAGCAGCGTAGAATCATGGCGGACTAGCACAGATACGCAGTATTTT.

Relative to its sample, this clone is hyperexpanded. The chain employs TRBV2 and TRBJ2-7; 7 positions match TRBD1. The germline gives CDR1 SNHLY, CDR2 FYNNEI. The trim removed 4 bases at V and 4 bases at J, leaving 7 bases unmatched. The CDR3 sequence is 14 residues long. CDR3 bases: TGTGCCAGCAGTGGGACAGGCCTTAAGTACGAGCAGTACTTC. It encodes CASSGTGLKYEQYF.